The present T cell receptor beta chain was sequenced within a study of radiotherapy plus CTLA-4 blockade in lung cancer. On the study more broadly: Objective response was observed in roughly a sixth of patients, and disease control in roughly 30%. Study conclusions and caveats: Early shifts in blood T cell clones, with interferon-beta, reportedly predicted response best. TCR clones from tumors expanded in blood after radiotherapy plus ipilimumab.

Method: immunoSEQ multiplex PCR; TCRdb's copy keeps in-frame clones and lacks some. The data hold 40,000 to 50,000 clones, with about 74% observed a single time. V lost 0 bases and J lost 9, with 12 bases in between. Per the germline V gene, CDR1 is SQVTM and CDR2 is ANQGSEA. The CDR3 is 13 residues long. Those patients who had chemo-refractory metastatic non-small-cell lung cancer were given focal radiation along with CTLA-4 blockade through ipilimumab. In regard to this clone: Its antigen is not known.

The TCR was taken from a human donor with non-small cell lung cancer who had stable disease on radiotherapy plus ipilimumab. Sequenced material: peripheral blood, taken from a patient treated with radiotherapy plus ipilimumab. The genes are TRBV29-1 and TRBJ2-1, with D unresolved. CDR3: CSVEESEPGEQFF. DNA of the CDR3: TGCAGCGTTGAAGAGTCGGAGCCCGGTGAGCAGTTCTTC.